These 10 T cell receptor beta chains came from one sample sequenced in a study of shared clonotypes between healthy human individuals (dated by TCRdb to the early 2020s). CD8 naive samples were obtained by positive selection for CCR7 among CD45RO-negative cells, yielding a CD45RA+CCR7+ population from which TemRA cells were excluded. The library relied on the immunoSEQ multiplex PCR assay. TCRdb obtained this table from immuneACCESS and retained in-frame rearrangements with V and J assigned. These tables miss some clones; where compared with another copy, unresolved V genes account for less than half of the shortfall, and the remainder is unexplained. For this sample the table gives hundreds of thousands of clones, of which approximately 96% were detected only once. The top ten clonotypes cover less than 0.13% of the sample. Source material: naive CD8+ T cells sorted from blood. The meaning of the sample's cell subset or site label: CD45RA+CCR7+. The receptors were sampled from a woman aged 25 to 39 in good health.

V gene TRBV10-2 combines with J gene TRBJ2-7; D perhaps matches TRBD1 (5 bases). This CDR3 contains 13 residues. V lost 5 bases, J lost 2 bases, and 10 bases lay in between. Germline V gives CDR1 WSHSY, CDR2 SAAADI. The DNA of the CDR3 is TGCGCCAGCAGTTATGGACAAACCTACGAGCAGTACTTC. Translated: CASSYGQTYEQYF.

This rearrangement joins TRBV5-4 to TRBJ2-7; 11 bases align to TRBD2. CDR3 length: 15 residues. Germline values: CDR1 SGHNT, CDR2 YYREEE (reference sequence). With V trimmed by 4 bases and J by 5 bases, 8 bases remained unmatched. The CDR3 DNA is TGTGCCAGCAGCACTAAACTAGCGGGAGATGACGAGCAGTACTTC. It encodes CASSTKLAGDDEQYF.

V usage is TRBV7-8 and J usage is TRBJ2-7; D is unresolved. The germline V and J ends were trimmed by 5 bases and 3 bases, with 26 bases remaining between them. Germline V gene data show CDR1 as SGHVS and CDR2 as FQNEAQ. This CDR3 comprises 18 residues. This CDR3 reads CASSADFKFTPEFYEQYF. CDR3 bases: TGTGCCAGCAGCGCCGATTTTAAGTTTACCCCGGAATTCTACGAGCAGTACTTC. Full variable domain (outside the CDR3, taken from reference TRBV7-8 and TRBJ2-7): GAGVSQSPRYKVAKRGQDVALRCDPISGHVSLFWYQQALGQGPEFLTYFQNEAQLDKSGLPSDRFFAERPEGSVSTLKIQRTQQEDSAVYLCASSADFKFTPEFYEQYFGPGTRLTVT.

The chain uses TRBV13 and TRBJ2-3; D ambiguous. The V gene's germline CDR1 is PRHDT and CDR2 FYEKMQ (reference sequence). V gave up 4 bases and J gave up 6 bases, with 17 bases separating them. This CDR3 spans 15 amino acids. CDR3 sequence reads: CASSSTGGRADTQYF. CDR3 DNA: TGTGCCAGCAGCTCCACTGGCGGCCGGGCGGATACGCAGTATTTT.

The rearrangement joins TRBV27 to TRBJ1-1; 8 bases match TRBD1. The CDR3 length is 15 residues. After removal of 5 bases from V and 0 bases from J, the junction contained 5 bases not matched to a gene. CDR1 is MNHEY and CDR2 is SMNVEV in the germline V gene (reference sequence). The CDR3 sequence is CASSKGTGMNTEAFF. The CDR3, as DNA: TGTGCCAGCAGTAAAGGGACAGGAATGAACACTGAAGCTTTCTTT.

CDR3 sequence: CASSYGPMNTGELFF. For the CDR3, the DNA is TGTGCCAGCAGTTATGGACCCATGAACACCGGGGAGCTGTTTTTT. The chain recombines TRBV28 with TRBJ2-2; D remains unclear. Germline lookup yields CDR1 MDHEN and CDR2 SYDVKM. V lost 4 bases and J 1 base, leaving 10 bases between the germline ends. This CDR3 has 15 residues.

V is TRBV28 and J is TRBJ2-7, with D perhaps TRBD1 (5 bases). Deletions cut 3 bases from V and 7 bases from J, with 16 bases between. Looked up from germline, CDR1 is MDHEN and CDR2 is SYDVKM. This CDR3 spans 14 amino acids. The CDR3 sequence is CASSFTGMGWEQYF. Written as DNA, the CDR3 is TGTGCCAGCAGTTTTACAGGTATGGGATGGGAGCAGTACTTC.

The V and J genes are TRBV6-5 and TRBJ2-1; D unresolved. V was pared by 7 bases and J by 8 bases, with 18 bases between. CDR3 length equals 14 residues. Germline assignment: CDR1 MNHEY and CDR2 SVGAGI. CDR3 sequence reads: CASTYGPNSDEQFF. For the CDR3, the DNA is TGTGCCAGCACCTACGGACCCAATTCCGATGAGCAGTTCTTC.

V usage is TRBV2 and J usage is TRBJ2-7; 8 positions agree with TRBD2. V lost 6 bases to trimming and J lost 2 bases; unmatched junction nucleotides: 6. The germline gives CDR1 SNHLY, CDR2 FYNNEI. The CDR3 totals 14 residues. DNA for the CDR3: TGTGCCAGCAGAGACCCGGGACTAGCCTACGAGCAGTACTTC. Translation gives CASRDPGLAYEQYF.

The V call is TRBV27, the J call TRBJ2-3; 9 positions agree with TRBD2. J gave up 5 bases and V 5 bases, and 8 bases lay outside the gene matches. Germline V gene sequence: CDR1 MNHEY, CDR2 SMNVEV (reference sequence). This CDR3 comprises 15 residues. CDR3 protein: CASSHSGSRGDTQYF. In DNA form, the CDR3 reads TGTGCCAGCAGTCATAGCGGGAGTAGGGGAGATACGCAGTATTTT.